These T cell receptor beta chains were read from a single sample in a study of Graves' ophthalmopathy and Graves' hyperthyroidism. MiXCR was run by TCRdb on the multiplex PCR reads, yielding one entry per CDR3 protein. The sample includes hundreds of thousands of distinct CDR3 sequences, approximately 21% seen only once; the top ten take 7.1%. Sequenced input: peripheral blood. Receptors were obtained from a woman in her late teens or twenties with stable Graves' hyperthyroidism. Some clones in this sample may be carry-over from other donors' samples. CDR3s include the opening cysteine and the closing phenylalanine or tryptophan. D genes are given only for firm matches. A row's size may be missing; if present it is once, few, many or a size class.

d_call	v_call	j_call	clone_size	cdr3_aa	cdr3_nt
-	TRBV10-3	TRBJ2-7	-	CAISEVAGQNYEQYF	TGTGCCATCAGTGAGGTGGCGGGACAGAACTACGAGCAGTACTTC
TRBD2	TRBV7-2	TRBJ2-5	-	CASSSSGRTGETQYF	TGTGCCAGCAGCTCTAGCGGGAGAACGGGAGAGACCCAGTACTTC
-	TRBV4-1	TRBJ1-1	many	CASSQVGGGTEAFF	TGCGCCAGCAGCCAAGTAGGAGGGGGCACTGAAGCTTTCTTT
-	TRBV7-9	TRBJ2-5	-	CASSPRWGGPGESQYF	TGTGCCAGCAGCCCGAGATGGGGGGGGCCGGGAGAGTCCCAGTACTTC
TRBD1	TRBV6-2/TRBV6-3	TRBJ2-5	-	CASKGQGEEETQYF	TGTGCCAGCAAAGGACAGGGGGAAGAAGAGACCCAGTACTTC
TRBD2	TRBV19	TRBJ2-2	-	CASSIDPAGYTGELFF	TGTGCCAGTAGTATCGACCCAGCGGGGTACACCGGGGAGCTGTTTTTT
TRBD1	TRBV30	TRBJ1-1	-	CAWDRVAGNTEAFF	TGTGCCTGGGACAGGGTTGCGGGAAACACTGAAGCTTTCTTT
-	TRBV7-6	TRBJ1-1	few	CASSLGPGQNTEAFF	TGTGCCAGCAGCTTAGGGCCCGGACAGAACACTGAAGCTTTCTTT
-	TRBV6-2/TRBV6-3	TRBJ1-4	-	CATRTPTNEKLFF	TGTGCCACCCGTACACCAACTAATGAAAAACTGTTTTTT
-	TRBV30	TRBJ2-2	many	CAWTVDTGELFF	TGTGCCTGGACCGTTGACACCGGGGAGCTGTTTTTT
TRBD1	TRBV4-1	TRBJ1-1	many	CASSQDLFRGTEAFF	TGCGCCAGCAGCCAAGATCTATTCAGGGGGACTGAAGCTTTCTTT
TRBD1	TRBV7-9	TRBJ1-6	-	CASHPGGSPLHF	TGTGCCAGCCATCCAGGGGGGTCACCCCTCCACTTT
TRBD1	TRBV28	TRBJ1-5	many	CASTGRRDRESNQPQHF	TGTGCCAGCACCGGTAGACGGGACAGGGAAAGCAATCAGCCCCAGCATTTT
TRBD1	TRBV27	TRBJ1-1	many	CASSLSGQGSTEAFF	TGTGCCAGCAGTTTATCCGGACAGGGTAGCACTGAAGCTTTCTTT
-	TRBV6-1	TRBJ1-1	few	CASSESRGTEAFF	TGTGCCAGCAGTGAAAGTCGGGGAACTGAAGCTTTCTTT
-	TRBV6-2/TRBV6-3	TRBJ2-7	-	CASKRGTTPYEQYF	TGTGCCAGCAAGCGAGGGACAACTCCCTACGAGCAGTACTTC
-	TRBV18	TRBJ1-1	many	CASSRRVQGSEGTEAFF	TGTGCCAGCTCACGACGGGTACAGGGCTCCGAGGGGACTGAAGCTTTCTTT
TRBD1	TRBV12-3/TRBV12-4	TRBJ2-5	many	CASSSRTGGRETQYF	TGTGCCAGCAGTTCTAGGACAGGGGGAAGAGAGACCCAGTACTTC
TRBD1	TRBV11-2	TRBJ1-3	-	CASSIGQGAGNTIYF	TGTGCCAGCAGTATCGGACAGGGGGCTGGAAACACCATATATTTT
-	TRBV7-2	TRBJ1-3	-	CASSFGQSSGNTIYF	TGTGCCAGCAGCTTCGGACAAAGCTCTGGAAACACCATATATTTT
TRBD1	TRBV12-3/TRBV12-4	TRBJ2-7	many	CASSDRDRVIYEQYF	TGTGCCAGCAGTGACCGGGACAGGGTCATTTACGAGCAGTACTTC
-	TRBV9	TRBJ1-2	-	CASSVAQGDYGYTF	TGTGCCAGCAGCGTAGCACAGGGCGACTATGGCTACACCTTC
-	TRBV13	TRBJ1-6	many	CASSQGRGNSPLHF	TGTGCCAGCAGCCAGGGGAGGGGAAATTCACCCCTCCACTTT
-	TRBV6-2/TRBV6-3	TRBJ1-1	many	CASSTHRNTEAFF	TGTGCCAGCAGCACTCATAGAAACACTGAAGCTTTCTTT
TRBD1	TRBV28	TRBJ1-1	many	CASSPGGTGGPEAFF	TGTGCCAGCAGTCCGGGCGGGACAGGGGGGCCTGAAGCCTTCTTT
-	TRBV20-1	TRBJ1-5	-	CSASQDISRQPQHF	TGCAGTGCTTCCCAAGACATCAGTAGGCAGCCCCAGCATTTT
-	TRBV18	TRBJ1-5	-	CASSPFSRADNQPQHF	TGTGCCAGCTCACCATTTTCCAGGGCCGACAATCAGCCCCAGCATTTT
-	TRBV7-9	TRBJ1-1	many	CASSLGLGDTEAFF	TGTGCCAGCAGCTTAGGTTTGGGAGACACTGAAGCTTTCTTT
-	TRBV6-1	TRBJ1-2	-	CASSPGFTYGYTF	TGTGCCAGCAGCCCAGGATTTACCTATGGCTACACCTTC
TRBD2	TRBV20-1	TRBJ2-5	many	CSARDNGGYQETQYF	TGCAGTGCTAGAGATAACGGGGGGTACCAAGAGACCCAGTACTTC
-	TRBV5-1	TRBJ2-5	many	CASSLGSGETQYF	TGTGCCAGCAGCTTAGGGTCTGGTGAGACCCAGTACTTC
TRBD1	TRBV2	TRBJ1-1	many	CASRGQGQNTEAFF	TGTGCCAGCAGGGGACAGGGTCAGAACACTGAAGCTTTCTTT
TRBD2	TRBV20-1	TRBJ2-7	-	CSVQGLAIPSYDQYF	TGCAGTGTACAGGGACTAGCTATCCCCTCCTACGATCAGTACTTC
-	TRBV6-1	TRBJ1-1	many	CASSEGSGTEAFF	TGTGCCAGCAGTGAGGGTAGTGGCACTGAAGCTTTCTTT
-	TRBV30	TRBJ1-1	many	CAWSLDRNTEAFF	TGTGCCTGGAGCTTGGACAGGAACACTGAAGCTTTCTTT
-	TRBV7-2	TRBJ1-2	many	CASSLRITYGYTF	TGTGCCAGCAGCTTACGGATTACCTATGGCTACACCTTC
-	TRBV7-2	TRBJ2-7	-	CASSFAAGLYEQYF	TGTGCCAGCAGCTTTGCAGCCGGGCTCTACGAGCAGTACTTC
TRBD1	TRBV10-1	TRBJ2-3	many	CASSRQGRTDTQYF	TGCGCCAGCAGTAGACAGGGACGCACAGATACGCAGTATTTT
-	TRBV28	TRBJ2-5	many	CASIGGPETQYF	TGTGCCAGCATCGGGGGGCCAGAGACCCAGTACTTC
TRBD2	TRBV28	TRBJ2-5	many	CASIPGGEETQYF	TGTGCCAGCATCCCGGGGGGAGAAGAGACCCAGTACTTC
TRBD1	TRBV27	TRBJ1-1	few	CASSFGTGRGNTEAFF	TGTGCCAGCAGTTTCGGGACAGGGCGGGGGAACACTGAAGCTTTCTTT
-	TRBV20-1	TRBJ2-7	many	CSARDVLGGGAYEQYF	TGCAGTGCTAGAGATGTATTGGGCGGCGGAGCCTACGAGCAGTACTTC
-	TRBV6-4	TRBJ1-1	-	CASTTGRRAEAFF	TGTGCCAGCACCACAGGGAGGAGGGCTGAAGCTTTCTTT
-	TRBV12-3/TRBV12-4	TRBJ1-2	-	CASSLAQGVNGYTF	TGTGCCAGCAGTTTAGCGCAGGGAGTAAATGGCTACACCTTC
TRBD2	TRBV27	TRBJ2-2	few	CASREERGHNTGELFF	TGTGCCAGCAGGGAGGAGCGGGGGCATAACACCGGGGAGCTGTTTTTT
-	TRBV12-3/TRBV12-4	TRBJ2-7	-	CASTPGRGSYEQYF	TGTGCCAGCACCCCCGGCAGGGGCTCCTACGAGCAGTACTTC